Presented here are 24 T cell receptor beta chains from one specimen sequenced in a study of shared clonotypes between healthy human individuals (dated by TCRdb to 2020 to 2022). The library was built by means of the immunoSEQ multiplex PCR assay. TCRdb stores this immuneACCESS table with in-frame sequences only. Part of the clones is absent; in the studies checked, under half of the shortfall reflects unresolved V genes, and no reason is known for the rest. The sample table lists a few million clones, approximately 94% of them with a count of one. Roughly 0.15% of the sample is held by the ten biggest clonotypes. The material sequenced was naive CD4+ T cells sorted from blood. This specimen's cell subset or site label, interpreted: CD45RA+ positively selected. The receptors originated from a young man in good health.

As to this clone: At the DNA level, this CDR3 is encoded by other sequences in the same sample as well. The chain carries TRBV5-1 and TRBJ2-7; D perhaps matches TRBD1 (5 bases). This CDR3 has 14 amino acids. CDR1 and CDR2 (germline): SGHRS, YFSETQ. The V end lost 0 bases, the J end lost 3 bases, and 10 bases lay between the germline ends. This CDR3 reads CASSLVPGNYEQYF. The DNA of the CDR3 is TGCGCCAGCAGCTTGGTTCCAGGGAACTACGAGCAGTACTTC. The variable domain in full, with the rest retrieved from reference TRBV5-1 and TRBJ2-7, is KAGVTQTPRYLIKTRGQQVTLSCSPISGHRSVSWYQQTPGQGLQFLFEYFSETQRNKGNFPGRFSGRQFSNSRSEMNVSTLELGDSALYLCASSLVPGNYEQYFGPGTRLTVT.

This clone has just one count. The rearrangement uses TRBV6-1 and TRBJ2-7, with D perhaps matching TRBD1 or TRBD2 (5 bases each). The CDR3 is made up of 15 amino acids. Germline lookup yields CDR1 MNHNS and CDR2 SASEGT. V dropped 5 bases and J dropped 0 bases, with 14 bases sitting between them. DNA for the CDR3: TGTGCCAGCAGTAGGCGGACGGGGCTCTCCTACGAGCAGTACTTC. Translating gives CASSRRTGLSYEQYF.

This clone was found once. The genes are TRBV2 and TRBJ1-3, with TRBD1 identical over 9 bases. V shed 6 bases and J 0 bases; nucleotides not matched to a gene: 9. CDR3 length equals 17 residues. Germline V lookup: CDR1 SNHLY, CDR2 FYNNEI. The CDR3 loop reads CASRDRGRKISGNTIYF. Written as DNA, the CDR3 is TGTGCCAGCAGGGACAGGGGTCGCAAAATCTCTGGAAACACCATATATTTT.

The chain has TRBV29-1 and TRBJ1-5; 9 nucleotides agree with TRBD1. Germline assignment: CDR1 SQVTM and CDR2 ANQGSEA. V shed 7 bases and J 6 bases; nucleotides not matched to a gene: 10. The CDR3 covers 14 residues. The CDR3 DNA sequence: TGCAGCGCAATTCTGACAGGGGGGCGTCAGCCCCAGCATTTT. Amino acid sequence: CSAILTGGRQPQHF. Combining the CDR3 with reference TRBV29-1 and TRBJ1-5 gives the whole variable domain SAVISQKPSRDICQRGTSLTIQCQVDSQVTMMFWYRQQPGQSLTLIATANQGSEATYESGFVIDKFPISRPNLTFSTLTVSNMSPEDSSIYLCSAILTGGRQPQHFGDGTRLSIL.

This clone has more than one count but fewer than ten. This CDR3 is CATSRDLRSPLHF. CDR3 DNA sequence: TGTGCCACCAGCAGAGATCTCCGTTCACCCCTCCACTTT. The chain recombines TRBV15 with TRBJ1-6; no clear D. Looked up from germline, CDR1 is LNHNV and CDR2 is YYDKDF (reference sequence). There are 13 residues in the CDR3. The V gene lost 0 bases and the J gene lost 9 bases, with 6 bases spanning the gap.

This chain links TRBV7-9 with TRBJ2-6; D possibly corresponds to TRBD2 (5 bases). Looked up from germline, CDR1 is SEHNR and CDR2 is FQNEAQ (reference sequence). Trimming pared 1 base from V and 0 bases from J, leaving 7 bases between. The CDR3 totals 16 residues. The DNA for the CDR3 is TGTGCCAGCAGCTTAGGCGGGTTCTCTGGGGCCAACGTCCTGACTTTC. This translates into CASSLGGFSGANVLTF.

This chain connects TRBV7-3 to TRBJ2-2; D remains unclear. The V gene lost 2 bases and the J gene lost 1 base, with 8 bases spanning the gap. The CDR3 has 15 residues. Germline loops: CDR1 SGHTA, CDR2 FQGTGA. In DNA, the CDR3 is TGTGCCAGCAGCTTATTCCCAGGGAACACCGGGGAGCTGTTTTTT. Translated, it gives CASSLFPGNTGELFF.

V gene TRBV20-1 combines with J gene TRBJ2-7; D call uncertain. V lost 7 bases to trimming and J lost 4 bases, with 11 bases between them. The CDR3 is 11 amino acids. Germline V gene lookup returns CDR1 DFQATT and CDR2 SNEGSKA (reference sequence). This chain's CDR3 is CSGGNGYEQYF. CDR3 coding DNA: TGCAGTGGTGGTAACGGTTACGAGCAGTACTTC.

In this sample, this clone turned up once. J is TRBJ2-3 and V is TRBV5-1; D tentatively reads TRBD1 or TRBD2 (5 bases each). CDR1 and CDR2 from the germline V gene are SGHRS and YFSETQ. V lost 4 bases and J lost 2, with 17 bases in between. This CDR3 has 16 amino acids. Written as DNA, the CDR3 is TGCGCCAGCAGCCCGGTCCGGGGCGTTGACACAGATACGCAGTATTTT. It specifies CASSPVRGVDTDTQYF.

The V gene is TRBV6-6, the J gene TRBJ2-5, with D hard to call. Germline lookup yields CDR1 MNHNY and CDR2 SVGAGI (reference sequence). This CDR3 contains 12 residues. The germline V and J ends were trimmed by 4 bases and 1 base, with 4 bases remaining between them. The CDR3 region is CASSSAQETQYF. The CDR3, as DNA: TGTGCCAGCAGTTCCGCCCAAGAGACCCAGTACTTC.

This clone was found a few times. The same CDR3 can be traced to other DNA sequences in this sample. The chain uses TRBV5-1 and TRBJ2-3; D is unclear. The CDR3 covers 12 residues. The ends were cut back, 0 bases at V and 6 bases at J, with 5 bases in the middle. Germline V lookup: CDR1 SGHRS, CDR2 YFSETQ. DNA of the CDR3: TGCGCCAGCAGCTTGGAAGGGGATACGCAGTATTTT. Translated, it gives CASSLEGDTQYF.

The chain carries TRBV7-2 and TRBJ2-7, with 8 nucleotides matching TRBD1. Germline trimming cut 2 bases from V and 3 bases from J; bases unmatched to any gene: 12. The germline CDR1 and CDR2 sequences are SGHTA and FQGNSA. This CDR3 is 17 amino acids long. The CDR3 DNA reads TGTGCCAGCAGCTTATCATCCTTGACAGGGGAATTCTACGAGCAGTACTTC. Translating gives CASSLSSLTGEFYEQYF.

The V gene is TRBV6-4, the J gene TRBJ1-1, with D unresolved. From germline, CDR1 is MRHNA and CDR2 SNTAGT. The V gene lost 4 bases and the J gene lost 4 bases, with 10 bases spanning the gap. CDR3 size: 13 residues. The CDR3 here is CASSVVEGTEAFF. The CDR3 nucleotides are TGTGCCAGCAGTGTGGTAGAAGGCACTGAAGCTTTCTTT.

The V call is TRBV5-1, the J call TRBJ2-7; 7 bases are a match to TRBD1. CDR1 is SGHRS and CDR2 is YFSETQ in the germline V gene. After removal of 3 bases from V and 5 bases from J, the junction contained 8 bases not matched to a gene. The CDR3 extends over 14 amino acids. CDR3 nucleotides: TGCGCCAGCAGCTCCGGGACAGTGCCCCACGAGCAGTACTTC. Protein sequence: CASSSGTVPHEQYF.

The chain uses TRBV2 and TRBJ2-3; tentative D call: TRBD2 (5 bases). The CDR3 extends over 14 amino acids. CDR1 is SNHLY and CDR2 is FYNNEI in the germline V gene. Trimming removed 8 bases from V and 2 bases from J, with 14 bases in between. CDR3 in amino acids: CASGGLPNTDTQYF. DNA for the CDR3: TGTGCCAGCGGAGGCCTACCTAACACAGATACGCAGTATTTT.

This chain links TRBV18 with TRBJ2-5; D is perhaps TRBD1 (7 bases). The end of the DNA is better explained by TRBJ2-7, so the J call may be wrong. CDR1 is KGHSH and CDR2 is LQKENI in the germline V gene. The CDR3 runs to 14 residues. The CDR3 loop reads CASSEGALILEQYF. CDR3 coding DNA: TGTGCCAGCTCGGAGGGGGCTTTGATACTCGAGCAGTACTTC.

V is TRBV6-5 and J is TRBJ2-7, with 10 positions matching TRBD2. The CDR3 extends over 15 amino acids. CDR1 and CDR2 from the germline V gene are MNHEY and SVGAGI. Unmatched junction bases numbered 9, after V lost 9 bases and J lost 1 base. CDR3 DNA: TGTGCCAGTATGAAAAGCGGGGGGGCATCCTACGAGCAGTACTTC. Amino acids: CASMKSGGASYEQYF.

V usage is TRBV6-1 and J usage is TRBJ2-3, with TRBD1 as a possible D gene (5 bases). V gave up 2 bases and J gave up 1 base, with 10 bases separating them. The CDR3 sequence is 15 residues long. Germline V gene sequence: CDR1 MNHNS, CDR2 SASEGT. The CDR3: CASSEYRRGTDTQYF. The CDR3 DNA follows: TGTGCCAGCAGTGAATATCGCAGGGGCACAGATACGCAGTATTTT.

J is TRBJ1-1 and V is TRBV30, with D possibly being TRBD1 (5 bases). The V end was cut by 6 bases, the J end by 1 base, with 24 bases between. Germline CDR1 is GTSNPN and CDR2 is SVGIG (reference sequence). The CDR3 runs 17 residues. CDR3 protein: CACSARSWGISNTEAFF. CDR3 DNA sequence: TGTGCCTGCTCGGCGAGATCTTGGGGCATTTCGAACACTGAAGCTTTCTTT.

A note on this clone: Other DNA sequences in the same sample also yield this CDR3. V gene TRBV5-1 combines with J gene TRBJ1-4, with unresolved D. CDR3 size: 15 residues. Trimming took 0 bases from V and 0 from J, leaving 6 bases between them. The germline V gene has CDR1 SGHRS and CDR2 YFSETQ. The CDR3 spells CASSLAQATNEKLFF. CDR3 nucleotide sequence: TGCGCCAGCAGCTTGGCTCAAGCAACTAATGAAAAACTGTTTTTT.

The rearrangement joins TRBV9 to TRBJ1-2; D not certain. V was cut by 5 bases and J by 5 bases, with 7 bases left in between. This CDR3 has 11 amino acids. Germline CDR1 and CDR2: SGDLS and YYNGEE. CDR3 sequence: CASRGLYGYTF. CDR3 in DNA: TGTGCCAGCAGAGGCCTTTATGGCTACACCTTC. Filled out from reference TRBV9 and TRBJ1-2, the complete variable domain reads DSGVTQTPKHLITATGQRVTLRCSPRSGDLSVYWYQQSLDQGLQFLIQYYNGEERAKGNILERFSAQQFPDLHSELNLSSLELGDSALYFCASRGLYGYTFGSGTRLTVV.

The chain recombines TRBV18 with TRBJ1-1; D is unclear. Trimming removed 1 base from V and 1 base from J, with 13 bases in between. The CDR3 consists of 16 residues. Germline V gene sequence: CDR1 KGHSH, CDR2 LQKENI. As DNA, the CDR3 is TGTGCCAGCTCACCACGTCTCACCGCGGGGAACACTGAAGCTTTCTTT. This codes for CASSPRLTAGNTEAFF. Looking up the rest from reference TRBV18 and TRBJ1-1 gives the full variable domain: NAGVMQNPRHLVRRRGQEARLRCSPMKGHSHVYWYRQLPEEGLKFMVYLQKENIIDESGMPKERFSAEFPKEGPSILRIQQVVRGDSAAYFCASSPRLTAGNTEAFFGQGTRLTVV.

V is TRBV7-2 and J is TRBJ2-7; weak D call: TRBD2 (6 bases). Germline CDR1 and CDR2: SGHTA and FQGNSA. There are 15 residues in the CDR3. V lost 7 bases, J lost 5 bases, and 21 bases lay in between. CDR3 sequence reads: CASTPGVHSFNEQYF. The CDR3 bases are TGTGCCAGCACCCCGGGGGTCCACAGCTTCAACGAGCAGTACTTC.

This chain links TRBV25-1 with TRBJ2-2, with TRBD2 matching 9 bases. The CDR3 covers 16 residues. Germline V CDR1 and CDR2: MGHDK, SYGVNS. Trimming at V came to 5 bases and at J to 3 bases, leaving 7 bases not matched to a gene. CDR3 DNA: TGTGCCAGCAGTAGAATAGCGGGAGAGTACACCGGGGAGCTGTTTTTT. Amino acid sequence: CASSRIAGEYTGELFF.